The 22 T cell receptor beta chains reported below all come from one sample, sequenced in a study of cytomegalovirus exposure and HLA in healthy donors. Data came from immunoSEQ multiplex PCR; TCRdb stores just in-frame clones and leaves some out. The table has about 350,000 clones, approximately 86% seen once. Sequences were obtained from PBMCs. These receptors originate from a woman aged 30 to 39 in good health and CMV-seropositive.

The V call is TRBV2, the J call TRBJ2-5; D may be TRBD1 (5 bases). V was trimmed by 3 bases and J by 5 bases, leaving 16 bases between them. The CDR3 length is 15 residues. Germline assignment: CDR1 SNHLY and CDR2 FYNNEI. The chain's CDR3 is CASSDQGLRVETQYF. For the CDR3, the DNA is TGTGCCAGCAGTGACCAGGGTCTACGGGTTGAGACCCAGTACTTC.

This chain joins TRBV5-1 and TRBJ1-1; D is uncertain. V lost 5 bases and J 2 bases, leaving 7 bases between the germline ends. Germline CDR1 is SGHRS and CDR2 is YFSETQ. The CDR3 spans 12 residues. The CDR3 DNA follows: TGCGCCAGCAGAGAGGGAAACACTGAAGCTTTCTTT. Protein sequence: CASREGNTEAFF.

V is TRBV13 and J is TRBJ2-7, with a possible D match to TRBD2 (5 bases). Trimming took off 4 bases at V and 2 bases at J, with 12 bases between the two ends. This CDR3 has 14 amino acids. The V gene's germline CDR1 is PRHDT and CDR2 FYEKMQ (reference sequence). In nucleotides, the CDR3 is TGTGCCAGCAGCTCCAGAGGGCCTGCCTACGAGCAGTACTTC. It is translated as CASSSRGPAYEQYF.

This clone occurred many times. Other DNA sequences in this specimen translate into the identical CDR3. CDR3 residues: CASSLGPGNGYTF. CDR3 DNA sequence: TGTGCCAGCAGTTTAGGTCCTGGGAATGGCTACACCTTC. The V gene is TRBV28, the J gene TRBJ1-2; D not resolved. V was trimmed by 2 bases and J by 6 bases, leaving 10 bases between them. CDR1 and CDR2 from the germline V gene are MDHEN and SYDVKM. The CDR3 spans 13 residues.

This chain links TRBV27 with TRBJ2-5; TRBD1 agrees at 8 bases. V lost 4 bases, J lost 5 bases, and 3 bases stayed unmatched. Germline-derived CDR1 and CDR2 are MNHEY and SMNVEV (reference sequence). This CDR3 region has 13 residues. CDR3 DNA sequence: TGTGCCAGCAGTTCCAGGGGGCCCGAGACCCAGTACTTC. This codes for CASSSRGPETQYF.

This sequence joins TRBV27 and TRBJ2-7, with D tentatively TRBD1 or TRBD2 (5 bases each). Trimming took 2 bases from V and 2 from J, leaving 16 bases between them. Germline V CDR1 and CDR2: MNHEY, SMNVEV (reference sequence). The length of the CDR3 is 16 residues. The CDR3 sequence: CASSLILGVTAYEQYF. Here the CDR3 DNA reads TGTGCCAGCAGTTTAATACTGGGGGTGACCGCCTACGAGCAGTACTTC.

CDR3 sequence: CASAPGTVTYEQYF. CDR3 DNA sequence: TGTGCCAGTGCCCCCGGGACAGTGACCTACGAGCAGTACTTC. The chain couples TRBV28 to TRBJ2-7, with TRBD1 matching over 7 bases. The CDR3 covers 14 residues. CDR1 is MDHEN and CDR2 is SYDVKM in the germline V gene. The V and J ends lost 9 bases and 2 bases, in that order; junction bases with no gene match: 10. The whole variable domain, remainder taken from reference TRBV28 and TRBJ2-7, is DVKVTQSSRYLVKRTGEKVFLECVQDMDHENMFWYRQDPGLGLRLIYFSYDVKMKEKGDIPEGYSVSREKKERFSLILESASTNQTSMYLCASAPGTVTYEQYFGPGTRLTVT.

The chain employs TRBV19 and TRBJ2-5; D is undetermined. Trimming stripped 7 bases from V and 1 base from J, with 7 bases between. Germline lookup yields CDR1 LNHDA and CDR2 SQIVND (reference sequence). There are 12 residues in the CDR3. The CDR3 sequence: CASTRIQETQYF. CDR3 bases: TGTGCCAGTACCCGGATCCAAGAGACCCAGTACTTC.

The rearrangement uses TRBV30 and TRBJ2-1; D not certain. The CDR3 spans 11 residues. CDR1 is GTSNPN, CDR2 SVGIG, per germline (reference sequence). The germline V and J ends were trimmed by 2 bases and 6 bases, with 5 bases remaining between them. DNA for the CDR3: TGTGCCTGGAGTCCTGTCAATGAGCAGTTCTTC. Its translation: CAWSPVNEQFF.

The rearrangement uses TRBV7-9 and TRBJ1-1; TRBD1 agrees at 7 bases. V shed 5 bases and J 1 base; nucleotides not matched to a gene: 7. Germline V gene sequence: CDR1 SEHNR, CDR2 FQNEAQ (reference sequence). This CDR3 has 15 residues. CDR3 in DNA: TGTGCCAGCAGCCCCCCACAGGGGCGGAACACTGAAGCTTTCTTT. Encoded protein: CASSPPQGRNTEAFF.

The chain links TRBV5-6 to TRBJ2-7; 8 nucleotides align to TRBD2. Germline values: CDR1 SGHDT, CDR2 YYEEEE. This CDR3 comprises 16 residues. The V and J ends lost 4 bases and 3 bases, in that order; junction bases with no gene match: 12. CDR3 sequence reads: CASSNPSSGSGYEQYF. The CDR3 nucleotides read TGTGCCAGCAGCAATCCGTCGAGCGGGAGCGGCTACGAGCAGTACTTC.

Ten or more counts support this clone. The chain has TRBV6-1 and TRBJ2-4, with TRBD2 matching 12 bases. CDR3 length: 15 residues. Trimming took 3 bases from V and 6 from J; bases not matched to a gene: 3. Germline values: CDR1 MNHNS, CDR2 SASEGT. DNA of the CDR3: TGTGCCAGCAGTGAGAAGACTAGCGGGGGAAACATTCAGTACTTC. It encodes CASSEKTSGGNIQYF.

This clone was recorded a few times. DNA of the CDR3: TGTGCCAGCAGCCCTAGTCCCGATCAAACCTACGAGCAGTACTTC. This encodes CASSPSPDQTYEQYF. V is TRBV5-4 and J is TRBJ2-7, with unresolved D. The CDR3 contains 15 residues. The germline V gene has CDR1 SGHNT and CDR2 YYREEE (reference sequence). V gave up 4 bases and J gave up 2 bases, with 16 bases separating them.

The chain combines TRBV28 with TRBJ2-3, with a tentative D call TRBD1 (5 bases). Germline loops: CDR1 MDHEN, CDR2 SYDVKM. Trimming took off 6 bases at V and 4 bases at J, with 17 bases between the two ends. This CDR3 comprises 15 residues. The CDR3 is CASRTDTPFPDTQYF. CDR3 nucleotides: TGTGCCAGCAGAACGGACACTCCTTTCCCAGATACGCAGTATTTT.

The chain is built from TRBV28 and TRBJ1-3, with D perhaps matching TRBD1 (5 bases). The CDR3 is 16 amino acids. CDR1 is MDHEN and CDR2 is SYDVKM in the germline V gene. Trimming took 2 bases from V and 3 from J, leaving 14 bases between them. The CDR3 loop reads CASSLVRGTVGNTIYF. CDR3 DNA sequence: TGTGCCAGCAGTTTAGTACGGGGCACCGTTGGAAACACCATATATTTT.

The V and J genes are TRBV5-1 and TRBJ2-3, with TRBD2 identical over 9 bases. This CDR3 region has 17 residues. The junction had 11 bases not matched to a gene; V was cut back by 4 bases and J by 2 bases. Looked up from germline, CDR1 is SGHRS and CDR2 is YFSETQ. CDR3 coding DNA: TGCGCCAGCAGCACCTATAGCGGGGGAAAGCCCACAGATACGCAGTATTTT. Translation: CASSTYSGGKPTDTQYF.

The chain carries TRBV27 and TRBJ2-5; D not certain. The CDR3 spans 13 residues. Trimming left V 6 bases short and J 5 bases short, with 13 bases between. Germline V CDR1 and CDR2: MNHEY, SMNVEV (reference sequence). CDR3 protein: CASRTTNGETQYF. In DNA, the CDR3 is TGTGCCAGCAGAACCACAAACGGGGAGACCCAGTACTTC.

The V and J genes are TRBV11-3 and TRBJ2-1; possibly TRBD2 for D (6 bases). This CDR3 contains 14 residues. Germline loops: CDR1 SGHNT, CDR2 YENEEA. Trimming removed 5 bases at V and 8 bases at J, with 16 bases between. The chain's CDR3 is CASSMKLAPYEQFF. The CDR3 DNA reads TGTGCCAGCAGCATGAAACTAGCCCCCTATGAGCAGTTCTTC. The full variable domain, in which reference TRBV11-3 and TRBJ2-1 provide the parts outside the CDR3, is EAGVVQSPRYKIIEKKQPVAFWCNPISGHNTLYWYLQNLGQGPELLIRYENEEAVDDSQLPKDRFSAERLKGVDSTLKIQPAELGDSAVYLCASSMKLAPYEQFFGPGTRLTVL.

The chain links TRBV27 to TRBJ2-7, with TRBD2 identical over 8 bases. The germline V gene encodes CDR1 MNHEY and CDR2 SMNVEV (reference sequence). The CDR3 consists of 14 residues. V dropped 5 bases and J dropped 2; count of bases not matched to a gene: 5. CDR3 protein: CASSVAGPPYEQYF. CDR3 nucleotides: TGTGCCAGCAGTGTAGCGGGGCCCCCCTACGAGCAGTACTTC.

V usage is TRBV11-3 and J usage is TRBJ2-3, with D hard to call. Germline V gene sequence: CDR1 SGHNT, CDR2 YENEEA. There are 12 residues in the CDR3. V gave up 4 bases and J gave up 2 bases, with 4 bases separating them. CDR3 nucleotides: TGTGCCAGCAGCTCAGACACAGATACGCAGTATTTT. Translation: CASSSDTDTQYF.

The CDR3 DNA is TGTGCCAGCAGCTTCGGCAGGGGGGTTAGCAATCAGCCCCAGCATTTT. Its protein is CASSFGRGVSNQPQHF. J is TRBJ1-5 and V is TRBV7-9, with 7 bases fitting TRBD1. Germline trimming cut 3 bases from V and 0 bases from J; bases unmatched to any gene: 5. The CDR3 consists of 16 residues. Germline V CDR1 and CDR2: SEHNR, FQNEAQ (reference sequence).

This clone was seen more than once but under ten times. The chain employs TRBV19 and TRBJ1-1; D is uncertain. The CDR3 contains 15 residues. The germline V and J ends were trimmed by 8 bases and 0 bases, with 16 bases remaining between them. Germline V gene data show CDR1 as LNHDA and CDR2 as SQIVND (reference sequence). In DNA form, the CDR3 reads TGTGCCAGTTCTAAGGCAGACTCCATGAACACTGAAGCTTTCTTT. Translation: CASSKADSMNTEAFF.